These T cell receptor beta chains were read from a single sample in a study of T cell responses to AZD1222 COVID-19 vaccine. The protocol was immunoSEQ multiplex PCR, while the TCRdb copy is restricted to in-frame clones and leaves out a portion. The table has approximately 110,000 clones, about 91% seen once. Sequencing used peripheral blood, obtained 28 days after the second AZD1222 dose. These receptors were obtained from an adult who received the AZD1222 COVID-19 vaccine. Both conserved end residues are trimmed from each CDR3. A clone size is listed for some rows: how often the clone was seen (once, few, many), or a class if it is expanded.

CDR3aa	v_gene	j_gene	abundance
ASSFLGTGGYSRSYNEQF	TRBV5-1	TRBJ2-1	once
ASQLTPTGGSNSPLH	TRBV5-5	TRBJ1-6	-
ASTYPRGESSVRWNTGELF	TRBV19	TRBJ2-2	-
ASSSSNYGYT	TRBV28	TRBJ1-2	-
ASSRGVLAKNIQY	TRBV2	TRBJ2-4	-
ASSGGDNTGELF	TRBV6-4	TRBJ2-2	once
AWSVKSRNEQF	TRBV30	TRBJ2-1	-
ASSLVPSGSFYEQF	TRBV5-5	TRBJ2-1	-
ASSLTGTDYSPLH	TRBV5-5	TRBJ1-6	-
ASSTSGNTGELF	TRBV6-5	TRBJ2-2	few
ASSVVPLPSGNNEQF	TRBV9	TRBJ2-1	-
ASSLWTGGPYEQY	TRBV5-8	TRBJ2-7	-
ASKSEVGRNEQF	TRBV19	TRBJ2-1	-
ASSFGPASINQPQH	TRBV5-1	TRBJ1-5	-
ASSPKGQGIGSPLH	TRBV11-2	TRBJ1-6	-
ASSLIGSSGANVLT	TRBV5-5	TRBJ2-6	-
AWSDRGSEAEAF	TRBV30	TRBJ1-1	-
ASSPMVAGGNVNQRQF	TRBV18	TRBJ2-1	-
ASSMNKGETQY	TRBV7-2	TRBJ2-5	-
ASSLTGAGNEQF	TRBV5-4	TRBJ2-1	-